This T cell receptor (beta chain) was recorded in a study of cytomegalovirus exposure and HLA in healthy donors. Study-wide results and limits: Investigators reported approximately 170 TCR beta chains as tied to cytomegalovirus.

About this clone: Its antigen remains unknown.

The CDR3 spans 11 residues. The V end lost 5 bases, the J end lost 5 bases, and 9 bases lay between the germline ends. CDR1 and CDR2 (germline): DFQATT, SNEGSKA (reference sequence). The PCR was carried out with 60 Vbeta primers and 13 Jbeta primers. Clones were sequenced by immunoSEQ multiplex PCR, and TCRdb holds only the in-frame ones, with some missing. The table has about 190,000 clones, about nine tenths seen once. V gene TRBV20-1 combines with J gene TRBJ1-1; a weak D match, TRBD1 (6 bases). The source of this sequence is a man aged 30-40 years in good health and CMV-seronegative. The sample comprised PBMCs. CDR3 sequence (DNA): TGCAGTGCTCGTCAGGGGACTGAAGCTTTCTTT. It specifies CSARQGTEAFF.